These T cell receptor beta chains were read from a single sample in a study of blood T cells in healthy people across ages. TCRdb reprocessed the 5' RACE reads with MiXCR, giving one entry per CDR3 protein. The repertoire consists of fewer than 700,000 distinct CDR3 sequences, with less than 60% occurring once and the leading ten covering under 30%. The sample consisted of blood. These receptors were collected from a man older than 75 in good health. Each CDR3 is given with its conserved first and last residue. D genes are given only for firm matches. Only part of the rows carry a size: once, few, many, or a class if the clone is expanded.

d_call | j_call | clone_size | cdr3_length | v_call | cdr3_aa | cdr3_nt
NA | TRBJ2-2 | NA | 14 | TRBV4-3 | CASSSHREFGELFF | TGCGCCAGCAGCTCGCACAGGGAATTCGGGGAGCTGTTTTTT
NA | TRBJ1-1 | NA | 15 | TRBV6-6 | CASILRLRDTAEAFF | TGTGCCAGCATTCTTCGACTCCGGGACACTGCTGAAGCTTTCTTT
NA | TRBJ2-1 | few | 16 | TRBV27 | CASSLSGDTTYNEQFF | TGTGCCAGCAGTCTCTCGGGGGACACCACTTACAATGAGCAGTTCTTC
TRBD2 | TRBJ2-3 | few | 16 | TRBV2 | CASSPLAVASTDTQYF | TGTGCCAGCAGCCCACTAGCGGTTGCTAGCACAGATACGCAGTATTTT
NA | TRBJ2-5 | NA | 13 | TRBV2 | CASTGPTQETQYF | TGTGCCAGCACGGGACCGACCCAAGAGACCCAGTACTTC
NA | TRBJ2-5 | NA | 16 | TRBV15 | CATSRQKGQNQETQYF | TGTGCCACCAGCAGACAGAAAGGACAGAACCAAGAGACCCAGTACTTC
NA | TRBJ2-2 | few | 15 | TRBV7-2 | CASSFAGLHTGELFF | TGTGCCAGCAGTTTCGCAGGGTTGCACACCGGGGAGCTGTTTTTT
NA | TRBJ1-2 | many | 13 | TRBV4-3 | CASSQGHGYGYTF | TGCGCCAGCAGCCAAGGACACGGATATGGCTACACCTTC
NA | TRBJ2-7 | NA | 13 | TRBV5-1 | CASSPGHPGEQYF | TGCGCCAGCAGCCCCGGACACCCGGGGGAGCAGTACTTC
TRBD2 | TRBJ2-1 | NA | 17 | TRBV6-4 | CANQATRGREGRNEQFF | TGTGCCAACCAGGCGACCCGTGGTCGGGAGGGCCGCAATGAGCAGTTCTTC
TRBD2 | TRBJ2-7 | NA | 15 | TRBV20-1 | CSARVASGDSYEQYF | TGCAGTGCTAGAGTGGCTAGCGGGGACTCCTACGAGCAGTACTTC
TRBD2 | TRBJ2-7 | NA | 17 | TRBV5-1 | CASRRDTSGSGKDEQYF | TGCGCCAGCAGACGGGACACTAGCGGGAGTGGAAAGGACGAGCAGTACTTC
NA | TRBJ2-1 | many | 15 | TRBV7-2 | CASSLAAQPYNEQFF | TGTGCCAGCAGCTTAGCGGCACAGCCCTACAATGAGCAGTTCTTC
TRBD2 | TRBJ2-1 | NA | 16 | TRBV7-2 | CASSASGGAWEETQFF | TGTGCCAGCAGCGCTAGCGGGGGGGCTTGGGAAGAGACCCAGTTCTTC
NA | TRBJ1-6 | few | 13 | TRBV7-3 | CASSLEGDSPLHF | TGTGCCAGCAGCTTAGAGGGTGATTCACCCCTCCACTTT
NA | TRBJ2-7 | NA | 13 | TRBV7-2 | CASSRSWGQEQYF | TGTGCCAGCAGTCGAAGTTGGGGGCAGGAGCAGTACTTC
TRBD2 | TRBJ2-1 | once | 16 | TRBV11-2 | CASSLLGGYGSTEQFF | TGTGCCAGCAGCTTACTCGGGGGGTATGGCAGTACTGAGCAGTTCTTC
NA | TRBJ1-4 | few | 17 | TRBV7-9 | CASSQTGGVDTNEKLFF | TGTGCCAGCAGCCAAACCGGGGGGGTCGATACTAATGAAAAACTGTTTTTT
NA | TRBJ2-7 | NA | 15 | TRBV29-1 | CSVEDGGRKGYEQYF | TGCAGCGTTGAAGATGGGGGACGGAAGGGTTACGAGCAGTACTTC
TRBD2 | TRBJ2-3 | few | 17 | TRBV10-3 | CAISEMGLAGGADTQYF | TGTGCCATCAGTGAGATGGGACTAGCGGGGGGAGCGGATACGCAGTATTTT
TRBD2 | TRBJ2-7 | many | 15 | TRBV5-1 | CASSLEGLAIYEQYF | TGCGCCAGCAGCTTGGAGGGACTAGCGATCTACGAGCAGTACTTC
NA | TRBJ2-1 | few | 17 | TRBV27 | CASSLNPSGGRGDEQFF | TGTGCCAGCAGTTTAAACCCGAGTGGGGGTAGGGGCGATGAGCAGTTCTTC
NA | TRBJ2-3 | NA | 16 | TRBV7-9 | CASSLRLEGSTDTQYF | TGTGCCAGCAGCTTACGACTAGAGGGGAGCACAGATACGCAGTATTTT
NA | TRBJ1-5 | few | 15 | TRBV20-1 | CSARDVGQLKKPQHF | TGCAGTGCTAGAGATGTGGGTCAACTGAAGAAGCCCCAGCATTTT
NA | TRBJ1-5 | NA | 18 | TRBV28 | CASSFLTGGLSSNQPQHF | TGTGCCAGCAGTTTTCTAACGGGGGGTCTTTCGAGCAATCAGCCCCAGCATTTT
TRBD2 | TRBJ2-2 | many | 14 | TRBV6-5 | CASKERGPTGELFF | TGTGCCAGCAAGGAGCGGGGGCCTACCGGGGAGCTGTTTTTT
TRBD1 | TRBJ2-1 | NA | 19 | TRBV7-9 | CASSFLNAMTGGYVDEQFF | TGTGCCAGCAGCTTTTTGAACGCCATGACAGGGGGCTATGTCGATGAGCAGTTCTTC
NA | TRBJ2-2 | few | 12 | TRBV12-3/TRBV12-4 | CASRFRLWELFF | TGTGCCAGCAGGTTCCGACTCTGGGAGCTGTTTTTT
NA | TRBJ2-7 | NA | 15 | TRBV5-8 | CASSLATRRSHEQYF | TGTGCCAGCAGCTTGGCCACGCGGCGCTCCCACGAGCAGTACTTC
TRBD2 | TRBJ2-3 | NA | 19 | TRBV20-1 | CSAVPGGTSGSVNTDTQYF | TGCAGTGCCGTGCCCGGAGGTACTAGCGGGAGCGTGAACACAGATACGCAGTATTTT
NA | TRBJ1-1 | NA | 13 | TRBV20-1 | CSARRDVGTEAFF | TGCAGTGCTAGGAGGGACGTGGGCACTGAAGCTTTCTTT
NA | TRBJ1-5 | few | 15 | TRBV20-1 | CSARWVGMGNQPQHF | TGCAGTGCTAGGTGGGTGGGGATGGGCAATCAGCCCCAGCATTTT
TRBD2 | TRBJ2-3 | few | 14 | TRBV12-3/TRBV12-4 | CASSSGGFPDTQYF | TGTGCCAGCAGCTCGGGGGGTTTCCCAGATACGCAGTATTTT
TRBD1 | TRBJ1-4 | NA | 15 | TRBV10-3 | CAIRLGQGGNEKLFF | TGTGCCATCAGACTCGGACAGGGGGGGAATGAAAAACTGTTTTTT
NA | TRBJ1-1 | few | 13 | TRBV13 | CASTRLRETEAFF | TGTGCCAGCACTAGACTCAGGGAAACTGAAGCTTTCTTT
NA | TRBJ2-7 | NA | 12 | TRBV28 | CASTISGAEQYF | TGTGCCAGCACCATATCGGGTGCTGAGCAGTACTTC
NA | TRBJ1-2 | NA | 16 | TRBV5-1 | CASSLGSTDRNYGYTF | TGCGCCAGCAGCTTGGGCTCAACAGACCGGAACTATGGCTACACCTTC
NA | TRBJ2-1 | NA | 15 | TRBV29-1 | CSAPSVRGSYNEQFF | TGCAGCGCCCCGAGCGTCCGGGGGTCCTACAATGAGCAGTTCTTC
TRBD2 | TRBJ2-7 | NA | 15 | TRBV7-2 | CASSKLAGGAYVQYF | TGTGCCAGCAGCAAACTAGCGGGAGGTGCCTACGTGCAGTACTTC
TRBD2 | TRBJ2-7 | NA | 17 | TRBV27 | CASSLVGTSGPTYEQYF | TGTGCCAGCAGTTTGGTCGGGACTAGCGGGCCAACCTACGAGCAGTACTTC
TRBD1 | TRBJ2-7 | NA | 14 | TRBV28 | CAGSSTGVSYEQYF | TGTGCCGGCAGTTCTACAGGGGTGAGCTACGAGCAGTACTTC
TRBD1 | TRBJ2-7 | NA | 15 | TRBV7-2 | CASSPRTGGWSEQYF | TGTGCCAGCAGCCCGAGGACAGGGGGCTGGAGCGAGCAGTACTTC
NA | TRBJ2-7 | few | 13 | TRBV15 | CATSRRGTGEQYF | TGTGCCACCAGCAGGAGAGGAACGGGAGAGCAGTACTTC
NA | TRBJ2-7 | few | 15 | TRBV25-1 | CASSSPGRSSYEQYF | TGTGCCAGCAGTTCACCGGGGCGAAGCTCCTACGAGCAGTACTTC
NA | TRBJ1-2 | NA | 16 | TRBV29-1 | CSVAKPRGQTNYGYTF | TGCAGCGTTGCCAAACCCAGGGGACAAACAAACTATGGCTACACCTTC
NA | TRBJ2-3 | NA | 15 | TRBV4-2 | CASSQDMAGTDTQYF | TGTGCCAGCAGCCAAGATATGGCAGGCACAGATACGCAGTATTTT
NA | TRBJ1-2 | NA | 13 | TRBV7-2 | CASSSGREDGYTF | TGTGCCAGCAGCTCTGGTCGGGAAGATGGCTACACCTTC
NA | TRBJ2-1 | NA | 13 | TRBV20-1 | CSASSGGYNEQFF | TGCAGTGCTAGTTCTGGCGGATACAATGAGCAGTTCTTC